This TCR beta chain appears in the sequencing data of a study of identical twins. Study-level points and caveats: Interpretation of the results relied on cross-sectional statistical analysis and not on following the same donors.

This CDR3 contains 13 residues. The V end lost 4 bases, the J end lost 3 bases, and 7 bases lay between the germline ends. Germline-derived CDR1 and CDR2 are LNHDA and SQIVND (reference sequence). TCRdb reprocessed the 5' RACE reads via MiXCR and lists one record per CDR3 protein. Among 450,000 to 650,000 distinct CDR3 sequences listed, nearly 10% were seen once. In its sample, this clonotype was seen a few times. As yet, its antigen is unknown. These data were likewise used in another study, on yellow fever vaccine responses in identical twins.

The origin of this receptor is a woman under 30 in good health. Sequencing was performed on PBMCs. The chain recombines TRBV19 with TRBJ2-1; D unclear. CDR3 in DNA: TGTGCCAGTAGTAGCGGTATCTACAATGAGCAGTTCTTC. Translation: CASSSGIYNEQFF.